A selection of T cell receptor beta chains follows, all from one sample in a study of shared clonotypes between healthy human individuals. Repertoires were generated with immunoSEQ multiplex PCR, while TCRdb's copy carries only in-frame clones and drops some. The sample lists 600,000 to 700,000 clones, 60% to 75% occurring once. Material for sequencing was memory CD4+ T cells sorted from blood. These receptor sequences come from a woman in her 30s in good health. The CDR3 runs from the conserved cysteine through the conserved F or W. The D gene is left open where the match is weak. Clone size is not always given. Where it is, it says once, few, many or a class for expanded clones.

clone_size: .
j_call: TRBJ2-7
v_call: TRBV28
d_call: TRBD2
cdr3_aa: CASSAHRTSGSYEQYF
cdr3_nt: TGTGCCAGCAGTGCTCACCGGACTAGCGGATCCTACGAGCAGTACTTC

clone_size: .
j_call: TRBJ1-6
v_call: TRBV5-4
d_call: TRBD1
cdr3_aa: CASSQVMNRGLSSPLHF
cdr3_nt: TGTGCCAGCAGCCAGGTGATGAACAGGGGATTGAGTTCACCCCTCCACTTT

clone_size: .
j_call: TRBJ2-7
v_call: TRBV7-2
d_call: .
cdr3_aa: CASKAGGPYEQYF
cdr3_nt: TGTGCCAGCAAGGCAGGGGGGCCCTACGAGCAGTACTTC

clone_size: .
j_call: TRBJ1-2
v_call: TRBV7-2
d_call: .
cdr3_aa: CASSPLAGTNYGYTF
cdr3_nt: TGTGCCAGCAGCCCATTGGCAGGGACGAACTATGGCTACACCTTC

clone_size: few
j_call: TRBJ2-7
v_call: TRBV11-2
d_call: TRBD2
cdr3_aa: CASRSIRQREVDEQYF
cdr3_nt: TGTGCCAGCAGGTCAATCCGCCAGCGGGAGGTCGACGAGCAGTACTTC

clone_size: once
j_call: TRBJ1-1
v_call: TRBV28
d_call: .
cdr3_aa: CASRLSGPPDHANTEAFF
cdr3_nt: TGTGCCAGCAGGCTTTCCGGACCCCCAGACCATGCGAACACTGAAGCTTTCTTT

clone_size: .
j_call: TRBJ2-2
v_call: TRBV28
d_call: .
cdr3_aa: CASTLGGRGGAGELFF
cdr3_nt: TGTGCCAGCACCTTGGGCGGGAGAGGGGGGGCCGGGGAGCTGTTTTTT

clone_size: .
j_call: TRBJ2-6
v_call: TRBV10-3
d_call: .
cdr3_aa: CAISESTGHSGANVLTF
cdr3_nt: TGTGCCATCAGTGAGTCAACAGGGCACTCTGGGGCCAACGTCCTGACTTTC

clone_size: .
j_call: TRBJ1-1
v_call: TRBV19
d_call: .
cdr3_aa: CASSVGRVNTEAFF
cdr3_nt: TGTGCCAGTAGTGTGGGACGGGTGAACACTGAAGCTTTCTTT

clone_size: few
j_call: TRBJ1-4
v_call: TRBV4-2
d_call: .
cdr3_aa: CASSQVAGRSTNEKLFF
cdr3_nt: TGTGCCAGCAGCCAAGTAGCAGGTCGCTCAACTAATGAAAAACTGTTTTTT

clone_size: .
j_call: TRBJ2-1
v_call: TRBV7-2
d_call: .
cdr3_aa: CASSLGALVSYNEQFF
cdr3_nt: TGTGCCAGCAGCTTAGGGGCACTAGTCTCCTACAATGAGCAGTTCTTC

clone_size: .
j_call: TRBJ2-1
v_call: TRBV19
d_call: .
cdr3_aa: CASNPGDRHHEQFF
cdr3_nt: TGTGCCAGTAACCCCGGGGACCGGCATCATGAGCAGTTCTTC

clone_size: .
j_call: TRBJ1-1
v_call: TRBV29-1
d_call: .
cdr3_aa: CSVDSGHLNTEAFF
cdr3_nt: TGCAGCGTTGATTCTGGGCATCTGAACACTGAAGCTTTCTTT

clone_size: .
j_call: TRBJ2-2
v_call: TRBV19
d_call: TRBD2
cdr3_aa: CASSWSSGHTGELFF
cdr3_nt: TGTGCCAGTAGTTGGTCTAGCGGGCACACCGGGGAGCTGTTTTTT

clone_size: .
j_call: TRBJ2-7
v_call: TRBV4-1
d_call: TRBD2
cdr3_aa: CASSQGLAASYEQYF
cdr3_nt: TGCGCCAGCAGCCAAGGACTAGCGGCATCCTACGAGCAGTACTTC

clone_size: .
j_call: TRBJ1-1
v_call: TRBV15
d_call: .
cdr3_aa: CATSRGGSAGTEAFF
cdr3_nt: TGTGCCACCAGCAGAGGGGGCAGTGCGGGCACTGAAGCTTTCTTT

clone_size: many
j_call: TRBJ2-1
v_call: TRBV7-2
d_call: TRBD2
cdr3_aa: CASSWAGTSGTDEQFF
cdr3_nt: TGTGCCAGCAGCTGGGCCGGGACTAGCGGGACCGATGAGCAGTTCTTC

clone_size: few
j_call: TRBJ1-2
v_call: TRBV19
d_call: TRBD1
cdr3_aa: CASTPGTVNYGYTF
cdr3_nt: TGTGCCAGCACTCCCGGGACAGTTAACTATGGCTACACCTTC

clone_size: .
j_call: TRBJ1-5
v_call: TRBV19
d_call: .
cdr3_aa: CASSATEDQPQHF
cdr3_nt: TGTGCCAGTTCAGCGACGGAAGATCAGCCCCAGCATTTT

clone_size: .
j_call: TRBJ2-6
v_call: TRBV27
d_call: TRBD1
cdr3_aa: CASRGVDRISGANVLTF
cdr3_nt: TGTGCCAGCAGGGGGGTGGACAGGATCTCTGGGGCCAACGTCCTGACTTTC

clone_size: .
j_call: TRBJ1-1
v_call: TRBV5-4
d_call: TRBD1
cdr3_aa: CASSFPGQGVTNTEAFF
cdr3_nt: TGTGCCAGCAGCTTCCCGGGACAGGGGGTGACGAACACTGAAGCTTTCTTT

clone_size: .
j_call: TRBJ2-7
v_call: TRBV27
d_call: TRBD2
cdr3_aa: CASGRAGSSYEQYF
cdr3_nt: TGTGCCAGCGGGAGAGCGGGGTCCTCCTACGAGCAGTACTTC

clone_size: .
j_call: TRBJ1-1
v_call: TRBV11-2
d_call: TRBD1
cdr3_aa: CASSLGQGINPEAFF
cdr3_nt: TGTGCCAGCAGCTTGGGACAGGGGATCAACCCTGAAGCTTTCTTT

clone_size: .
j_call: TRBJ2-5
v_call: TRBV19
d_call: TRBD2
cdr3_aa: CASTPKAASGSVETQYF
cdr3_nt: TGTGCCAGTACCCCCAAGGCGGCTAGCGGGAGTGTGGAGACCCAGTACTTC

clone_size: .
j_call: TRBJ1-1
v_call: TRBV5-1
d_call: TRBD1
cdr3_aa: CASSRQGRETEAFF
cdr3_nt: TGCGCCAGCAGCAGACAGGGGAGGGAAACTGAAGCTTTCTTT

clone_size: .
j_call: TRBJ2-5
v_call: TRBV28
d_call: .
cdr3_aa: CASSLTLRQEKDSLRGGEETQYF
cdr3_nt: TGTGCCAGCAGTTTAACCCTCCGACAGGAGAAAGACTCCCTTCGAGGGGGGGAAGAGACCCAGTACTTC

clone_size: few
j_call: TRBJ2-5
v_call: TRBV7-7
d_call: TRBD2
cdr3_aa: CASSLGREVQETQYF
cdr3_nt: TGTGCCAGCAGCTTAGGACGGGAGGTCCAAGAGACCCAGTACTTC

clone_size: .
j_call: TRBJ1-4
v_call: TRBV5-1
d_call: TRBD1
cdr3_aa: CASSVNIGGQEKLFF
cdr3_nt: TGCGCCAGCAGCGTGAACATAGGGGGCCAGGAAAAACTGTTTTTT

clone_size: .
j_call: TRBJ2-1
v_call: TRBV14
d_call: .
cdr3_aa: CASSPRRGSSYNEQFF
cdr3_nt: TGTGCCAGCAGTCCCCGTCGGGGGAGCTCCTACAATGAGCAGTTCTTC

clone_size: .
j_call: TRBJ2-7
v_call: TRBV19
d_call: TRBD1
cdr3_aa: CASKLEGTGSYEQYF
cdr3_nt: TGTGCCAGTAAATTGGAAGGGACAGGGTCCTACGAGCAGTACTTC

clone_size: .
j_call: TRBJ2-2
v_call: TRBV5-1
d_call: .
cdr3_aa: CASSLGSGPGELFF
cdr3_nt: TGCGCCAGCAGCTTGGGGAGCGGGCCCGGGGAGCTGTTTTTT

clone_size: .
j_call: TRBJ2-1
v_call: TRBV27
d_call: TRBD2
cdr3_aa: CASRGIAGGRGGEQFF
cdr3_nt: TGTGCCAGCAGAGGGATAGCGGGAGGGCGGGGCGGTGAGCAGTTCTTC

clone_size: .
j_call: TRBJ2-7
v_call: TRBV19
d_call: TRBD2
cdr3_aa: CASSSSGSIVQYF
cdr3_nt: TGTGCCAGTAGCTCTAGCGGGAGTATTGTGCAGTACTTC